These T cell receptor beta chains were read from a single sample in a study of lymphopenia after photon versus proton radiotherapy. Profiling relied on immunoSEQ multiplex PCR, and the TCRdb table lists in-frame clones only, not all of them. In the table there are roughly 45,000 clones, over 75% of which are singletons. This specimen was peripheral blood, taken from a patient treated with photon-based radiotherapy. These receptors originate from a man between 40 and 49 years old with gastric cancer. The conserved cysteine and the conserved F or W are not part of the CDR3 here. The D gene is left open where the match is weak.

d_call: NA; j_call: TRBJ1-5; v_call: TRBV21-1; cdr3_aa: ASSKGGNRKYSNQPQH
d_call: NA; j_call: TRBJ2-5; v_call: TRBV20-1; cdr3_aa: SAWGTETQY
d_call: NA; j_call: TRBJ2-3; v_call: TRBV7-9; cdr3_aa: ASSPGPHTDTQY
d_call: NA; j_call: TRBJ1-1; v_call: TRBV20-1; cdr3_aa: SAGTREAF
d_call: NA; j_call: TRBJ1-4; v_call: TRBV19; cdr3_aa: ASTGVTNEKLF
d_call: NA; j_call: TRBJ1-6; v_call: TRBV6-5; cdr3_aa: ASNLLKGGGSPLH
d_call: TRBD1; j_call: TRBJ1-6; v_call: TRBV19; cdr3_aa: ASAENRDRDSPLH
d_call: NA; j_call: TRBJ2-6; v_call: TRBV29-1; cdr3_aa: SVETLDTGANVLT
d_call: NA; j_call: TRBJ1-1; v_call: TRBV2; cdr3_aa: ASRSDPGGGTEAF
d_call: TRBD1; j_call: TRBJ2-5; v_call: TRBV27; cdr3_aa: ASSPGTGSAETQY
d_call: TRBD2; j_call: TRBJ2-3; v_call: TRBV7-2; cdr3_aa: ASCPWGGSTDTQY
d_call: TRBD2; j_call: TRBJ2-3; v_call: TRBV2; cdr3_aa: ASTSGGADTQY
d_call: NA; j_call: TRBJ2-1; v_call: TRBV21-1; cdr3_aa: ASSAVWWDEQF
d_call: NA; j_call: TRBJ2-7; v_call: TRBV19; cdr3_aa: ASSIDLTYEQY
d_call: NA; j_call: TRBJ2-2; v_call: TRBV5-1; cdr3_aa: ASSGPLNTGELF
d_call: NA; j_call: TRBJ1-1; v_call: TRBV11-2; cdr3_aa: ASSFGTMGMNTEAF
d_call: NA; j_call: TRBJ1-1; v_call: TRBV7-8; cdr3_aa: ASSHFAGTEAF
d_call: NA; j_call: TRBJ2-5; v_call: TRBV11-2; cdr3_aa: ASSSVQGGETQY
d_call: NA; j_call: TRBJ2-6; v_call: TRBV4-2; cdr3_aa: ASSQSSTSGANVLT
d_call: TRBD1; j_call: TRBJ2-1; v_call: TRBV25-1; cdr3_aa: ASSPMDRDNEQF
d_call: NA; j_call: TRBJ1-5; v_call: TRBV6-6; cdr3_aa: ASSSRRDGSQPQH
d_call: NA; j_call: TRBJ1-3; v_call: TRBV4-1; cdr3_aa: ASSLEADLSGNTIY
d_call: NA; j_call: TRBJ1-6; v_call: TRBV27; cdr3_aa: ASSLTQPFLSSYNSPLH
d_call: TRBD2; j_call: TRBJ2-3; v_call: TRBV6-6; cdr3_aa: ASSGSGYSDTQY
d_call: TRBD1; j_call: TRBJ2-1; v_call: TRBV18; cdr3_aa: ASSFSDRGGSYNEQF
d_call: TRBD1; j_call: TRBJ1-2; v_call: TRBV25-1; cdr3_aa: ASSELDRVNGYT
d_call: NA; j_call: TRBJ1-2; v_call: TRBV25-1; cdr3_aa: ASSEGGNYGYT
d_call: TRBD1; j_call: TRBJ2-3; v_call: TRBV2; cdr3_aa: ASSRGQGVVDTQY
d_call: NA; j_call: TRBJ2-1; v_call: TRBV7-2; cdr3_aa: ASSLTGGNNEQF
d_call: NA; j_call: TRBJ2-1; v_call: TRBV9; cdr3_aa: ASGENEQF
d_call: NA; j_call: TRBJ1-2; v_call: TRBV7-9; cdr3_aa: ASSRPSGGYT
d_call: NA; j_call: TRBJ2-3; v_call: TRBV14; cdr3_aa: ASSQVDYTDTQY
d_call: NA; j_call: TRBJ2-5; v_call: TRBV30; cdr3_aa: AWSGGGQETQY
d_call: TRBD2; j_call: TRBJ2-3; v_call: TRBV29-1; cdr3_aa: SVEDRAGGVTDTQY
d_call: NA; j_call: TRBJ2-3; v_call: TRBV6-4; cdr3_aa: ASSKAVSSTDTQY
d_call: NA; j_call: TRBJ2-7; v_call: TRBV6-5; cdr3_aa: ASSRSQGRYEQY
d_call: NA; j_call: TRBJ1-5; v_call: TRBV6-6; cdr3_aa: ASRREGQPQH
d_call: TRBD2; j_call: TRBJ2-1; v_call: TRBV18; cdr3_aa: ASSPGLAGEKWNEQF
d_call: NA; j_call: TRBJ2-3; v_call: TRBV2; cdr3_aa: ATKRDASTDTQY
d_call: NA; j_call: TRBJ2-3; v_call: TRBV9; cdr3_aa: ASSVDRDTQY
d_call: NA; j_call: TRBJ1-6; v_call: TRBV7-2; cdr3_aa: ASSLARRGQSSYNSPLH
d_call: NA; j_call: TRBJ1-5; v_call: TRBV2; cdr3_aa: ASSVGMGNQPQH
d_call: TRBD1; j_call: TRBJ2-7; v_call: TRBV5-1; cdr3_aa: ASSLASGRQGPSYEQY
d_call: TRBD1; j_call: TRBJ2-2; v_call: TRBV7-2; cdr3_aa: ASRRQGAQNTGELF
d_call: TRBD1; j_call: TRBJ2-1; v_call: TRBV5-4; cdr3_aa: ASSWTGGANNEQF
d_call: NA; j_call: TRBJ2-7; v_call: TRBV15; cdr3_aa: ATSRDLGTNEQY
d_call: NA; j_call: TRBJ1-4; v_call: TRBV6-1; cdr3_aa: ASSEERRLWEKLF
d_call: NA; j_call: TRBJ2-3; v_call: TRBV6-5; cdr3_aa: ASSQQGDTQY
d_call: NA; j_call: TRBJ1-4; v_call: TRBV28; cdr3_aa: ASSRGGLNEKLF
d_call: TRBD1; j_call: TRBJ1-1; v_call: TRBV6-5; cdr3_aa: ASSYETGTTNTEAF
d_call: TRBD1; j_call: TRBJ1-5; v_call: TRBV30; cdr3_aa: AWSGGQGSQPQH
d_call: NA; j_call: TRBJ1-1; v_call: TRBV7-2; cdr3_aa: ASSLQGLRGSEAF
d_call: TRBD1; j_call: TRBJ1-1; v_call: TRBV29-1; cdr3_aa: SVNRGSNTEAF
d_call: NA; j_call: TRBJ2-4; v_call: TRBV30; cdr3_aa: AWTENEGPTY
d_call: NA; j_call: TRBJ1-5; v_call: TRBV5-1; cdr3_aa: ASSLSGISNQPQH